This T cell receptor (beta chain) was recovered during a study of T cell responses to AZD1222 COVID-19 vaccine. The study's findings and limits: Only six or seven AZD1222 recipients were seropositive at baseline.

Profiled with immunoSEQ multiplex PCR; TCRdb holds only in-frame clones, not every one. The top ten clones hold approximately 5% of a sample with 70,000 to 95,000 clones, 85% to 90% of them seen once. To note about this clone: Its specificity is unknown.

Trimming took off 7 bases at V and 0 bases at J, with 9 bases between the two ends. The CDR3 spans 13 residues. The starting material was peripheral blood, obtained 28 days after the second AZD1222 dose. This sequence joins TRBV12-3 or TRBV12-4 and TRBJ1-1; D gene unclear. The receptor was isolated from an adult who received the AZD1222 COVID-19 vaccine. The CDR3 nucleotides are TGTGCCAGCATGAAGAGGATGAACACTGAAGCTTTCTTT. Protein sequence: CASMKRMNTEAFF.